Sequencing of this T cell receptor beta chain was carried out in a study of early T cells in non-severe SARS-CoV-2 infection. In the study overall: The input, bulk RNA from unsorted whole blood, was sequenced, and chains were unpaired.

TCRdb used MiXCR to reprocess the 5' RACE reads, holding one entry per CDR3 protein. This table has roughly 40,000 distinct CDR3 sequences, under 8% appearing once. The CDR3 extends over 12 amino acids. CDR1 DFQATT and CDR2 SNEGSKA come from the germline V gene (reference sequence). Losses at the gene ends were 6 bases for V and 8 bases for J; bases not matched to a gene: 6. This TCR derives from an adult who was a healthcare worker with PCR-confirmed SARS-CoV-2 infection or an uninfected control (not recorded which). Sample: whole blood. The rearrangement uses TRBV20-1 and TRBJ2-5; TRBD2 matches at 10 bases. CDR3 sequence reads: CSAPQREGTQYF. The DNA for the CDR3 is TGCAGTGCCCCTCAGCGGGAGGGCACCCAGTACTTC.